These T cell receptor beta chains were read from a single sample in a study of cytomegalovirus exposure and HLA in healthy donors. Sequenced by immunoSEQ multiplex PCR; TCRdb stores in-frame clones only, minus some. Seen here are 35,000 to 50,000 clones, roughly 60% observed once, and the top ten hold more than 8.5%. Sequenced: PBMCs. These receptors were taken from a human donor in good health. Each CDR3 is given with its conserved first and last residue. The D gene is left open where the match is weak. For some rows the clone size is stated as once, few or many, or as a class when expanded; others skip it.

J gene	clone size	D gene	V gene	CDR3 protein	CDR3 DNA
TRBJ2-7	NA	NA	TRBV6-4	CASSDSIPWRVRCEQYF	TGTGCCAGCAGTGACTCTATTCCGTGGAGGGTACGATGCGAGCAGTACTTC
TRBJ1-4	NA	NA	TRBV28	CASSLSGAGNEKLFF	TGTGCCAGCAGTTTAAGTGGGGCGGGGAATGAAAAACTGTTTTTT
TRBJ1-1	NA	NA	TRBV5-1	CASQRQPELNTEAFF	TGCGCCAGTCAGAGACAGCCAGAACTGAACACTGAAGCTTTCTTT
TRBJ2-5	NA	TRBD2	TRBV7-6	CASSPWGTSRAETQYF	TGTGCCAGCAGCCCTTGGGGGACTAGTAGGGCAGAGACCCAGTACTTC
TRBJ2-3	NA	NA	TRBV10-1	CASSDLSTDTQYF	TGCGCCAGCAGTGATCTAAGCACAGATACGCAGTATTTT
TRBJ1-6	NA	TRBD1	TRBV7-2	CASSRQGNQPSPLHF	TGTGCCAGCAGCAGACAGGGAAACCAACCTTCACCCCTCCACTTT
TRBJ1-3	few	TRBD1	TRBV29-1	CSGGGTGSGNTIYF	TGCAGCGGGGGAGGGACAGGGTCTGGAAACACCATATATTTT
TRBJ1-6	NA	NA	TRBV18	CASRRSASYNSPLHF	TGTGCCAGCCGGAGGTCTGCCTCCTATAATTCACCCCTCCACTTT
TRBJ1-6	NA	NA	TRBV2	CASTLTPPGGPLHF	TGTGCCAGCACCCTGACACCTCCAGGCGGGCCCCTCCACTTT
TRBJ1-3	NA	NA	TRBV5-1	CASSPVPTGSGNTIYF	TGCGCCAGCAGCCCAGTCCCAACAGGGTCAGGAAACACCATATATTTT
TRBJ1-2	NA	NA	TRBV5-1	CASSFNRQYGYTF	TGCGCCAGCAGCTTCAACAGGCAGTATGGCTACACCTTC
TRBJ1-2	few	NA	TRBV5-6	CASSLGGNYGYTF	TGTGCCAGCAGCTTAGGCGGTAACTATGGCTACACCTTC
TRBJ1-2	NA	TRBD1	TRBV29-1	CSVQEGGGRGLYGYTF	TGCAGCGTCCAAGAAGGAGGGGGCAGGGGATTGTATGGCTACACCTTC
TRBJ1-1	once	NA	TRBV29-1	CSVERAGSTEAFF	TGCAGCGTTGAGAGAGCCGGGAGCACTGAAGCTTTCTTT
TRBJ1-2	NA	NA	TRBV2	CASSGSGGPSGYTF	TGTGCCAGCAGTGGGTCAGGTGGGCCGAGCGGCTACACCTTC
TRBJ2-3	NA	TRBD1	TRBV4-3	CASSPHRGITDTQYF	TGCGCCAGCAGCCCGCACAGGGGAATCACAGATACGCAGTATTTT
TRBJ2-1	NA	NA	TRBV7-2	CASSLLGGALYNEQFF	TGTGCCAGCAGCTTATTGGGCGGGGCCCTCTACAATGAGCAGTTCTTC
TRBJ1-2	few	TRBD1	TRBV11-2	CASSLGRQGRRSNYGYTF	TGTGCCAGCAGCTTAGGGAGACAGGGTAGGAGATCTAACTATGGCTACACCTTC
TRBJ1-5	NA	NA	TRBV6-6	CASRKDGSFNQPQHF	TGTGCCAGCAGGAAGGACGGGAGCTTTAATCAGCCCCAGCATTTT
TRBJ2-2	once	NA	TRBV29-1	CSTEAENTGELFF	TGCAGCACCGAGGCAGAGAACACCGGGGAGCTGTTTTTT
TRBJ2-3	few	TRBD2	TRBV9	CASSVGTSGGYTQYF	TGTGCCAGCAGCGTAGGGACTAGCGGGGGGTATACGCAGTATTTT
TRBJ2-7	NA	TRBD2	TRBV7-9	CASSLGERGPSSYEQYF	TGTGCCAGCAGCTTAGGAGAGCGGGGGCCGAGCTCCTACGAGCAGTACTTC
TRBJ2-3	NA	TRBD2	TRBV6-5	CASSYSRLASTDTQYF	TGTGCCAGCAGTTACTCCCGACTAGCTAGCACAGATACGCAGTATTTT
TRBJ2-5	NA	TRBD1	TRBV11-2	CASSVTGGAGETQYF	TGTGCCAGCAGCGTCACAGGGGGCGCCGGAGAGACCCAGTACTTC
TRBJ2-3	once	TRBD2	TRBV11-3	CASSGTSGTDTQYF	TGTGCCAGCTCCGGGACTAGCGGGACAGATACGCAGTATTTT
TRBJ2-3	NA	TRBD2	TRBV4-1	CASSRALGTTPDTQYF	TGCGCCAGCAGCCGAGCCCTCGGGACTACTCCAGATACGCAGTATTTT
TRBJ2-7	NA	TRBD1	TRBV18	CASSPGTGTYEQYF	TGTGCCAGCTCACCCGGGACAGGGACCTACGAGCAGTACTTC
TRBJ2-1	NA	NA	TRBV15	CATSTSYNEQFF	TGTGCCACCAGCACCAGCTACAATGAGCAGTTCTTC
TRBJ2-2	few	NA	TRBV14	CASSPKGRYGELFF	TGTGCCAGCAGCCCTAAGGGGAGGTACGGGGAGCTGTTTTTT
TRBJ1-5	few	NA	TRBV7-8	CASSSGVGQPQHF	TGTGCCAGCAGCTCGGGGGTAGGCCAGCCCCAGCATTTT
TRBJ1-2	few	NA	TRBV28	CASTLGGEGYTF	TGTGCCAGCACCCTGGGAGGGGAGGGCTACACCTTC
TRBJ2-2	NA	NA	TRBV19	CASSSGTANTGELFF	TGTGCCAGTAGTAGCGGGACAGCGAACACCGGGGAGCTGTTTTTT
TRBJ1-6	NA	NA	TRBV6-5	CASTRAGLNSPLHF	TGTGCCAGCACCCGCGCGGGTCTTAATTCACCCCTCCACTTT
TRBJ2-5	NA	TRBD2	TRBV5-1	CASSDPGLAGLETQYF	TGCGCCAGCAGTGATCCGGGACTAGCGGGGTTAGAGACCCAGTACTTC
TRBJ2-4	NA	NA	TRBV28	CASSLAAIAKNIQYF	TGTGCCAGCAGTTTAGCGGCTATAGCCAAAAACATTCAGTACTTC
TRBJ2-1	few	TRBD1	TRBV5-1	CASGQGAINEQFF	TGCGCCAGCGGGCAGGGGGCTATCAATGAGCAGTTCTTC
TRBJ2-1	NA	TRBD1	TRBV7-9	CASSSGMTGAYNEQFF	TGTGCCAGCAGCTCCGGCATGACAGGGGCATACAATGAGCAGTTCTTC
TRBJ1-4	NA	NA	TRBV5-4	CASSLGTGGGEKLFF	TGTGCCAGCAGCTTGGGGACCGGGGGTGGGGAAAAACTGTTTTTT
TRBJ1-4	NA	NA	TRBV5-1	CASSWGGPDSFDEKLFF	TGCGCCAGCAGCTGGGGGGGGCCCGACAGTTTTGATGAAAAACTGTTTTTT
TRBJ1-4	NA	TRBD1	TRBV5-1	CASSPGTANEKLFF	TGCGCCAGCAGTCCCGGGACAGCTAATGAAAAACTGTTTTTT
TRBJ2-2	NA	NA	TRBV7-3	CASSLYRDTGELFF	TGTGCCAGCAGCTTATACCGAGACACCGGGGAGCTGTTTTTT
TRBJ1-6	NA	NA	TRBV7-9	CASSFGGSNSPLHF	TGTGCCAGCAGCTTTGGCGGGAGTAATTCACCCCTCCACTTT
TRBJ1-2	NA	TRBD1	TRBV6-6	CASSPDRTYGYTF	TGTGCCAGCAGTCCGGACAGGACCTATGGCTACACCTTC
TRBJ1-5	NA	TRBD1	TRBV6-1	CASRPGTASNQPQHF	TGTGCCAGCAGGCCCGGGACAGCTAGCAATCAGCCCCAGCATTTT
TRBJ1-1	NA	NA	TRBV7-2	CASSLRRDTMNTEAFF	TGTGCCAGCAGCCTTCGCCGGGACACCATGAACACTGAAGCTTTCTTT
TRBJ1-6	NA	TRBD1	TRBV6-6	CASNDLRQGGSPLHF	TGTGCCAGCAACGACCTCCGACAGGGTGGATCACCCCTCCACTTT
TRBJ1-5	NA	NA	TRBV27	CATRDTQSNQPQHF	TGTGCCACCAGGGACACCCAAAGCAATCAGCCCCAGCATTTT
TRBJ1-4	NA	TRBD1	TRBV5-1	CASSDIQGSNEKLFF	TGCGCCAGCAGCGACATACAGGGGAGCAATGAAAAACTGTTTTTT
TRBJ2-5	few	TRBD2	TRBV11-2	CASSTGLLGETQYF	TGTGCCAGCAGCACGGGACTACTGGGAGAGACCCAGTACTTC
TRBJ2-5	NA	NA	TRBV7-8	CASSLNWSPQGRETQYF	TGTGCCAGCAGCTTAAACTGGTCCCCTCAGGGGCGGGAGACCCAGTACTTC
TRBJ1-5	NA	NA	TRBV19	CASSQPVPSGQPQHF	TGTGCCAGCAGTCAGCCCGTACCTTCGGGTCAGCCCCAGCATTTT
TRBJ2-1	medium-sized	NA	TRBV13	CASSLLASSYNEQFF	TGTGCCAGCAGCTTACTGGCATCGTCCTACAATGAGCAGTTCTTC
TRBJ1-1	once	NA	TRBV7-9	CASILQGGTEAFF	TGTGCCAGCATCCTACAGGGCGGCACTGAAGCTTTCTTT
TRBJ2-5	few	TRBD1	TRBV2	CASSDRGETQYF	TGTGCCAGCAGTGACAGGGGGGAGACCCAGTACTTC
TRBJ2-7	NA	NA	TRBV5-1	CASSLVGGSYEQYF	TGCGCCAGCAGCTTGGTGGGCGGGTCCTACGAGCAGTACTTC